A single T cell receptor (beta chain) is shown here with its context. Profiled with immunoSEQ multiplex PCR; TCRdb holds only in-frame clones, not every one. This table holds almost 85,000 clones, approximately 92% found once. This specimen belongs to a study of OX40 agonist ivuxolimab in advanced cancers. Looking at the study overall: Dose-escalation patients suffered from hepatocellular carcinoma, melanoma, renal cell or head and neck cancer. Three patients had partial responses: one hepatocellular carcinoma, two cutaneous melanoma.

Germline CDR1 MGHRA, CDR2 YSYEKL. Trimming took off 1 base at V and 7 bases at J, with 19 bases between the two ends. The CDR3 runs 17 residues. This sample comprised CD4+ or CD8+ T cells sorted from blood, obtained in a trial of the OX40 agonist ivuxolimab. The TCR originated in an adult with an advanced solid tumor such as melanoma, head and neck, liver or kidney cancer. The rearrangement uses TRBV4-1 and TRBJ1-4, with D maybe TRBD1 (6 bases). The CDR3 nucleotides are TGCGCCAGCAGCCAAGGGTCCTTACAGGGCGGTTCTGAAAAACTGTTTTTT. Amino acid sequence: CASSQGSLQGGSEKLFF.